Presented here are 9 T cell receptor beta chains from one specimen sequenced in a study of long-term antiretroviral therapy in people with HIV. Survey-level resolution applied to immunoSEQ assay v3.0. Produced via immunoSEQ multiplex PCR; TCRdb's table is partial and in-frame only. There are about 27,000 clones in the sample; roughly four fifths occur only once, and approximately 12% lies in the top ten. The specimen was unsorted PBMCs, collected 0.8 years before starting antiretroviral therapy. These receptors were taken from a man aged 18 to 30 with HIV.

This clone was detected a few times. The CDR3 region is CASSQDVTGVTDTQYF. CDR3 sequence (DNA): TGCGCCAGCAGCCAAGATGTGACAGGGGTCACAGATACGCAGTATTTT. The chain uses TRBV4-3 and TRBJ2-3, with 8 bases identical to TRBD1. Germline assignment: CDR1 LGHNA and CDR2 YSLEER. J was trimmed by 2 bases and V by 0 bases; bases with no gene match: 4. This CDR3 is 16 amino acids long.

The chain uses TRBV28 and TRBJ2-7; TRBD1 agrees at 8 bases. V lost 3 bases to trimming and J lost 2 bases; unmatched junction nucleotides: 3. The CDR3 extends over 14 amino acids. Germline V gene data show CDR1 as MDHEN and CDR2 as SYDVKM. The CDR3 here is CASSLDRAPYEQYF. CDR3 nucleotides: TGTGCCAGCAGTTTGGACAGGGCCCCCTACGAGCAGTACTTC.

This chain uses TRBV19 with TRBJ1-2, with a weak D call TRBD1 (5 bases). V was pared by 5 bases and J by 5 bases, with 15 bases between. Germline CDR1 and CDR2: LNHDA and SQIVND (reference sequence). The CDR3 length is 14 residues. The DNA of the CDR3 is TGTGCCAGTAGTGATCCGACAGCCCTTTATGGCTACACCTTC. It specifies CASSDPTALYGYTF. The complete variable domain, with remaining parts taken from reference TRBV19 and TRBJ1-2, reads DGGITQSPKYLFRKEGQNVTLSCEQNLNHDAMYWYRQDPGQGLRLIYYSQIVNDFQKGDIAEGYSVSREKKESFPLTVTSAQKNPTAFYLCASSDPTALYGYTFGSGTRLTVV.

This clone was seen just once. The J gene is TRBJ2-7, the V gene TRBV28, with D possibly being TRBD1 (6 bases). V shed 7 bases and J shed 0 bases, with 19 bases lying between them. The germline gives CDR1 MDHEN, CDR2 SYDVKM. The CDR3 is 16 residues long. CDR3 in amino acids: CASTGHRAMSSYEQYF. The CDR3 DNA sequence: TGTGCCAGCACCGGACACAGGGCCATGAGCTCCTACGAGCAGTACTTC.

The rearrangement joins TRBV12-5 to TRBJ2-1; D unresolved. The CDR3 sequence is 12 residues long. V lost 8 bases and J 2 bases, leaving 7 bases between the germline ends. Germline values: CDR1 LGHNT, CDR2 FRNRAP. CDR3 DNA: TGTGCTAGTAGGCCAACCTACAATGAGCAGTTCTTC. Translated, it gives CASRPTYNEQFF.

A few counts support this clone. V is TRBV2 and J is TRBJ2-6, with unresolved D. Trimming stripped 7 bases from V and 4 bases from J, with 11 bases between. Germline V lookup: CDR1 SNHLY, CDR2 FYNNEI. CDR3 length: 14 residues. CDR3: CASISERGANVLTF. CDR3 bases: TGTGCCAGCATTTCTGAGAGAGGGGCCAACGTCCTGACTTTC.

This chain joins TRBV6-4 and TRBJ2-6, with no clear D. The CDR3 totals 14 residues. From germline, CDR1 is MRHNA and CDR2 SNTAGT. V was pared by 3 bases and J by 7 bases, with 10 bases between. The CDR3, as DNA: TGTGCCAGCAGTGATTCGGGCGAAGCCAACGTCCTGACTTTC. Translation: CASSDSGEANVLTF.

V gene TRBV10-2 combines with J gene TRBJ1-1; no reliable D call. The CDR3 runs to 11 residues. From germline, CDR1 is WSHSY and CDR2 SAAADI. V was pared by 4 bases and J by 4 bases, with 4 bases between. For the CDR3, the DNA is TGCGCCAGCAGTGTGGGCACTGAAGCTTTCTTT. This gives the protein CASSVGTEAFF.

CDR3 nucleotides: TGTGCCATCAGTCCGGGACAGGGCGACTATGGCTACACCTTC. This encodes CAISPGQGDYGYTF. V usage is TRBV10-3 and J usage is TRBJ1-2, with 9 positions matching TRBD1. Germline-derived CDR1 and CDR2 are ENHRY and SYGVKD. V was pared by 5 bases and J by 3 bases, with 4 bases of the junction left unmatched. This CDR3 contains 14 residues.